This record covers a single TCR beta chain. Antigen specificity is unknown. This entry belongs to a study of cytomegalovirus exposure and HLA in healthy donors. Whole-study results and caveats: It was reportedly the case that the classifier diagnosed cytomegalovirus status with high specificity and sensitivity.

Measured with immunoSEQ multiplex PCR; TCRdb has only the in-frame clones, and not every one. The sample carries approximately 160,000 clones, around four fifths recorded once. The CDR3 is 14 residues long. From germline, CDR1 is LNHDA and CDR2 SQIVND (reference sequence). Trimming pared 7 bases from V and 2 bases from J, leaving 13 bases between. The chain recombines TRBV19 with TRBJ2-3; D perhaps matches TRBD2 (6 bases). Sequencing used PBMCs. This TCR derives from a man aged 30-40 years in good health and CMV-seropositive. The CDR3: CASKERGNTDTQYF. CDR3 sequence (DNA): TGTGCCAGTAAGGAACGGGGGAACACAGATACGCAGTATTTT.